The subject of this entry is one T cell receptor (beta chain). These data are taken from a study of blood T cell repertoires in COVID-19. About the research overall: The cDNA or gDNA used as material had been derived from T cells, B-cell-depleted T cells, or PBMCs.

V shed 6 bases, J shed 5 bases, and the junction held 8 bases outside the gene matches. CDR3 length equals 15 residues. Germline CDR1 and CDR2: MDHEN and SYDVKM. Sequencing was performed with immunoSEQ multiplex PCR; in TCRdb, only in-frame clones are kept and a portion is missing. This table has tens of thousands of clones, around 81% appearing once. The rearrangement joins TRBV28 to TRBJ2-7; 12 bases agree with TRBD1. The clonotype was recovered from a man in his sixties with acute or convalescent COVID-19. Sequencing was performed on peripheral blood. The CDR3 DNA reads TGTGCCAGCAGAACCGGCGGGACAGGGGGCGACGAGCAGTACTTC. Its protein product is CASRTGGTGGDEQYF.